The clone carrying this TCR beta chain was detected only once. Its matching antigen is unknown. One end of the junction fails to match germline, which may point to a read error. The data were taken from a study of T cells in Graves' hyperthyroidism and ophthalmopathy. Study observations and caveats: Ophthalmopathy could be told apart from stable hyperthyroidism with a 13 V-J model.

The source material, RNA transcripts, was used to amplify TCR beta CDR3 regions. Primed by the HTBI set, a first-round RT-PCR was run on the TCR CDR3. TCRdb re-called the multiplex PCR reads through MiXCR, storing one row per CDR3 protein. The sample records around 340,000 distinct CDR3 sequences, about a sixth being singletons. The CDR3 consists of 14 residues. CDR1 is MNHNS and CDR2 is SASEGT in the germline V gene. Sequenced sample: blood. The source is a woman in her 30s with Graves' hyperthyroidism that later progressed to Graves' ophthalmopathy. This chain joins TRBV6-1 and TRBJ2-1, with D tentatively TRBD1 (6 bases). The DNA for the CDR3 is TGTGCCAGCAGTGAAGGACAGGAAACTGGGGAGCGGTTCTTC. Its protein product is CASSEGQETGERFF.